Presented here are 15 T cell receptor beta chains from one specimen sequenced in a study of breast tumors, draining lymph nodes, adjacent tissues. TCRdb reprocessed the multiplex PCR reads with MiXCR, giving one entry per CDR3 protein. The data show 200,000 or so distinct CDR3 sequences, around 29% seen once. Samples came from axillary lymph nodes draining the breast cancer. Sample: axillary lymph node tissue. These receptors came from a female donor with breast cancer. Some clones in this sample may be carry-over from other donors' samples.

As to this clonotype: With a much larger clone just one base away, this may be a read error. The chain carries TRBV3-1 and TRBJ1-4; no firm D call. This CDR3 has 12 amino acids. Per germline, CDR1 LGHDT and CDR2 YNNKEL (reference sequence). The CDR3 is CAGSQNNEKLFF. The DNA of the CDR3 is TGTGCCGGCAGCCAAAACAATGAAAAACTGTTTTTT.

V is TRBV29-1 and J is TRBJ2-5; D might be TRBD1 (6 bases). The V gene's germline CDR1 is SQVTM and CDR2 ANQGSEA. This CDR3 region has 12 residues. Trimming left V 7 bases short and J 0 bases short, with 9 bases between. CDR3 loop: CSGTGNQETQYF. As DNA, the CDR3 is TGCAGCGGAACAGGGAACCAAGAGACCCAGTACTTC.

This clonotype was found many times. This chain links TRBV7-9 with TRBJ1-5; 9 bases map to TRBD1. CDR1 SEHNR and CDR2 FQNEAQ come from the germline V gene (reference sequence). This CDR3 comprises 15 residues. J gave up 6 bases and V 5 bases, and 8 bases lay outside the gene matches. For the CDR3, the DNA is TGTGCCAGCAGCACCGGGACAGGGAGGGGTCAGCCCCAGCATTTT. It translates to CASSTGTGRGQPQHF.

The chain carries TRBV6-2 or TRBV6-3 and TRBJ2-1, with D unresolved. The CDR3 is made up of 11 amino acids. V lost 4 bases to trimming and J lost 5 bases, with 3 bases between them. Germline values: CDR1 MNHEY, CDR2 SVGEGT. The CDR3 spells CASSSNNEQFF. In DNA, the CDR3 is TGTGCCAGCAGTTCGAACAATGAGCAGTTCTTC.

The CDR3 DNA is TGTGCCAGCAGTGAAGCGCGGGACAAGAGCACTGAAGCTTTCTTT. This codes for CASSEARDKSTEAFF. V usage is TRBV2 and J usage is TRBJ1-1; weak D call: TRBD1 (6 bases). V was cut by 0 bases and J by 4 bases, with 12 bases left in between. This CDR3 spans 15 amino acids. Germline V lookup: CDR1 SNHLY, CDR2 FYNNEI.

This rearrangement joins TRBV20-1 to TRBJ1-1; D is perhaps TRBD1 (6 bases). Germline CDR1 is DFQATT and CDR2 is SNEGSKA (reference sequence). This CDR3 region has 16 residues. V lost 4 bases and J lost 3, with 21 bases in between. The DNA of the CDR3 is TGCAGTGCTACAACAGGGTTGGGACCCTCGGACACTGAAGCTTTCTTT. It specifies CSATTGLGPSDTEAFF.

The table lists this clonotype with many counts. In DNA form, the CDR3 reads TGTGCCAGCAGCTACCTTCTTAGTGACCGACTAGCGGGCAAAAACTACGAGCAGTACTTC. Translating gives CASSYLLSDRLAGKNYEQYF. This sequence joins TRBV3-2 and TRBJ2-7; the tabulated D call, TRBD2, remains unverified against the DNA. TRBV3-2 is a documented pseudogene. The CDR3 runs 20 residues.

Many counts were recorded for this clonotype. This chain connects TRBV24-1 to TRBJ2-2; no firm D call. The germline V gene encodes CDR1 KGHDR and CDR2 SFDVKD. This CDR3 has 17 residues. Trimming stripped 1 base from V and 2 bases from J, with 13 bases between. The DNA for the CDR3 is TGTGCCACCAGTGATTTATCCCCAGAGTCTAACACCGGGGAGCTGTTTTTT. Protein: CATSDLSPESNTGELFF.

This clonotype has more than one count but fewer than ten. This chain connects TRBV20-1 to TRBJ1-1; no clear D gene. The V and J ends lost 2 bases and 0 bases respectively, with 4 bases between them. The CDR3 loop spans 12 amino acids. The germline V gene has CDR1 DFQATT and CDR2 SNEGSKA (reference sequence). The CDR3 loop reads CSARIMNTEAFF. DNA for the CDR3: TGCAGTGCTAGAATAATGAACACTGAAGCTTTCTTT.

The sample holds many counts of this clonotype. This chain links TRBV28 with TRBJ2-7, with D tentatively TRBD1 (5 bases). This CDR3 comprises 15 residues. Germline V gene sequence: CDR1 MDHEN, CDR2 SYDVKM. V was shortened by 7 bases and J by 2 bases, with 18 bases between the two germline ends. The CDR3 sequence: CASTPWGSRAYEQYF. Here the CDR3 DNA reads TGTGCCAGCACCCCATGGGGCTCTAGGGCCTACGAGCAGTACTTC.

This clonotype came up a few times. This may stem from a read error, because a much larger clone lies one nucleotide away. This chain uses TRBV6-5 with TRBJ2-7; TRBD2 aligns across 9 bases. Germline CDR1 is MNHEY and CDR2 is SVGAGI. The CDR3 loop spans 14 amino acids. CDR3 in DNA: TGTGCCAGCAATCCTAGCGGGACATCCTACGAGCGGTACTTC. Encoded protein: CASNPSGTSYERYF.

The CDR3 here is CASSPSGPINQPQHF. The DNA for the CDR3 is TGTGCCAGCAGTCCGTCCGGGCCGATCAATCAGCCCCAGCATTTT. The chain combines TRBV12-3 or TRBV12-4 with TRBJ1-5, with D hard to call. The CDR3 consists of 15 residues. V lost 5 bases and J lost 3, with 14 bases in between.

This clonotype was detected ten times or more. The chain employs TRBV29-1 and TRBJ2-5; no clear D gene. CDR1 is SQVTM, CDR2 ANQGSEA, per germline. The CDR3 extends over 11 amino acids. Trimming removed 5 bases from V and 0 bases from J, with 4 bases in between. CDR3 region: CSVTYQETQYF. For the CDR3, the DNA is TGCAGCGTTACCTACCAAGAGACCCAGTACTTC.

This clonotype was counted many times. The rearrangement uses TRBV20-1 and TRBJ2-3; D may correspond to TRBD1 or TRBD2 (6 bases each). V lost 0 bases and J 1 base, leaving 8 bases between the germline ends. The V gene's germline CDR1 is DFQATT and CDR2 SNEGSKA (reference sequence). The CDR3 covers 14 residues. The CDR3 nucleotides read TGCAGTGCTAGAGACGGGGGCGGCACAGATACGCAGTATTTT. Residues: CSARDGGGTDTQYF.

CDR3 coding DNA: TGTGCCGGCGGGGGGCGTAACACCGGGGAGCTGTTTTTT. This sequence encodes CAGGGRNTGELFF. The genes are TRBV24-1 and TRBJ2-2; TRBD2 matches at 8 bases. Germline V CDR1 and CDR2: KGHDR, SFDVKD. With 12 bases clipped from V and 2 bases from J, the junction kept 4 bases outside the gene matches. The CDR3 is made up of 13 amino acids.